This record covers a single T cell receptor beta chain. The germline CDR1 and CDR2 sequences are SGHDN and FVKESK. Trimming cost V 3 bases and J 6 bases, with 26 bases left between them. CDR3 length: 18 amino acids. This sample is part of a study of blood T cell repertoires in COVID-19. On the study more broadly: The analysed material was cDNA or gDNA that came from T cells, B-cell-depleted T cells, or PBMCs.

As handled by the study authors: Researchers report that nucleated cell counts were estimated from reference gene primer amplification. Method: immunoSEQ multiplex PCR; TCRdb's copy keeps in-frame clones and lacks some. The DNA gave D and trimming, while V, J and clone size come from that table. Among fewer than 450,000 clones listed, about 90% were seen once. The chain couples TRBV14 to TRBJ1-2; D is unclear. What was sequenced was PBMCs or T cells enriched from blood (not recorded which). The sequence was obtained from a woman in her 30s who had recovered from COVID-19. Written as DNA, the CDR3 is TGTGCCAGCAGCCAGGGGAGGATCGATTCAACCGATGAGGATGGCTACACCTTC. As protein: CASSQGRIDSTDEDGYTF.